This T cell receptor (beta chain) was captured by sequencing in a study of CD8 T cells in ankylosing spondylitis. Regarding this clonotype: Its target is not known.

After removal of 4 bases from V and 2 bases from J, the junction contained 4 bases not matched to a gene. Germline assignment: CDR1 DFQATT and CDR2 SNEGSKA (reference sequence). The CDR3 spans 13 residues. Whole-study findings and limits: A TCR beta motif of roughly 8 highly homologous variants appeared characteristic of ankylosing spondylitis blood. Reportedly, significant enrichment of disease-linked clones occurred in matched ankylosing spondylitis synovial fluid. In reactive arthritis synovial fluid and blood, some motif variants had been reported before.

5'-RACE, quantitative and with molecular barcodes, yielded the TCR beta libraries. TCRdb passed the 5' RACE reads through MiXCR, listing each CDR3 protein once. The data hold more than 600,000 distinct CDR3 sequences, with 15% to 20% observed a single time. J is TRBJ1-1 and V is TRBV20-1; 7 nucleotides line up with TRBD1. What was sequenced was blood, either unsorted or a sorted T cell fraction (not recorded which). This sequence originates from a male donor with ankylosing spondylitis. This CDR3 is CSAIGTENTEAFF. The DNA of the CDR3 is TGCAGTGCTATTGGGACAGAAAACACTGAAGCTTTCTTT.